This TCR beta chain appears in the sequencing data of a study of blood T cell repertoires in COVID-19. Recovered Cohort 3 donors showed two negative PCRs, clearance, or symptom resolution. V was clipped by 3 bases and J by 2 bases, with 11 bases between them. Germline V gene sequence: CDR1 GTSNPN, CDR2 SVGIG (reference sequence). The CDR3 contains 13 residues. Some clones are missing from TCRdb's copy, which holds only in-frame ones; the method was immunoSEQ multiplex PCR. The sample has roughly 310,000 clones, 70% to 90% seen once; the top ten hold approximately 9.4%. The sequence was obtained from a woman aged 40 to 50 who had recovered from COVID-19. The rearrangement links TRBV30 to TRBJ2-7; possibly TRBD2 for D (5 bases). Material for sequencing was PBMCs or T cells enriched from blood (not recorded which). CDR3 nucleotides: TGTGCCTGGAGAGGACTGTATACCTACGAGCAGTACTTC. Translating it yields CAWRGLYTYEQYF.